A single sample is the source of the 4 T cell receptor beta chains below, sequenced in a study of T-cell reconstitution after alpha-beta-depleted transplantation in children. Unique molecular identifiers featured in how the TCRbeta library was prepared. Via MiXCR, TCRdb re-called the PCR reads, giving one row per CDR3 protein. This table holds about 200,000 distinct CDR3 sequences, 7.5% to 9.5% found once. This specimen consisted of PBMCs, mostly from graft donor cells, obtained 360 days after TCRalphabeta/CD19-depleted stem cell transplant. The receptors shown here come from a male patient between 2 and 9 years old who had a stem cell transplant for acute myeloid leukemia, so the T cells may come from the graft donor.

This clonotype was picked up many times. The chain combines TRBV20-1 with TRBJ1-6, with a weak D call TRBD1 (5 bases). This CDR3 is 13 amino acids long. V was pared by 6 bases and J by 10 bases, with 16 bases between. CDR1 DFQATT and CDR2 SNEGSKA come from the germline V gene (reference sequence). The CDR3, as DNA: TGCAGTGCCAGCTGGCAGGGCGTCTCACCCCTCCACTTT. Translation: CSASWQGVSPLHF.

This clonotype was observed many times. The rearrangement uses TRBV29-1 and TRBJ2-7; weak D call: TRBD2 (5 bases). V gave up 4 bases and J gave up 0 bases, with 13 bases separating them. Germline V gives CDR1 SQVTM, CDR2 ANQGSEA. This CDR3 region has 14 residues. CDR3 amino acids: CSVVPGSGSYEQYF. CDR3 sequence (DNA): TGCAGCGTTGTCCCCGGAAGCGGCTCCTACGAGCAGTACTTC.

Only a few counts were recorded for this clonotype. The J gene is TRBJ2-5, the V gene TRBV5-1, with D possibly being TRBD1 (6 bases). CDR1 and CDR2 from the germline V gene are SGHRS and YFSETQ. Trimming cost V 0 bases and J 7 bases, with 13 bases left between them. The CDR3 spans 14 residues. The CDR3 spells CASSLAVVRGTQYF. DNA for the CDR3: TGCGCCAGCAGCTTGGCCGTGGTCAGGGGGACCCAGTACTTC.

This clonotype has a handful of counts. V gene TRBV20-1 combines with J gene TRBJ2-5; 10 nucleotides agree with TRBD2. With 6 bases clipped from V and 2 bases from J, the junction kept 6 bases outside the gene matches. This CDR3 has 14 residues. The germline gives CDR1 DFQATT, CDR2 SNEGSKA (reference sequence). The chain's CDR3 is CSAHGTSEQETQYF. In DNA form, the CDR3 reads TGCAGTGCCCATGGGACTAGCGAGCAAGAGACCCAGTACTTC.